The clone carrying this T cell receptor (beta chain) was counted only a few times. Its antigen is still unknown. Described time point: week 47, end of study. With topical imiquimod, each dose of the vaccine consisted of 300 ug of mutant IDH1 20-mer peptide. The CDR3 covers 15 residues. From germline, CDR1 is SEHNR and CDR2 FQNEAQ (reference sequence). V was pared by 1 base and J by 7 bases, with 6 bases of the junction left unmatched. The entry originates in a study of a mutant IDH1 vaccine in newly diagnosed glioma. Across the study: Investigators started vaccination 4-6 weeks after radiotherapy alone, or with temozolomide cycles. Visit V12 was conducted at week 35 as the safety follow-up. Visit V13 came later, at week 47. Before enrollment, patients got radiotherapy alone, temozolomide alone, or mostly the combination.

Findings of the study overall: Pseudoprogression seemed unlinked to shifts in top peripheral T cell clonotypes.

Profiling relied on immunoSEQ multiplex PCR, and the TCRdb table lists in-frame clones only, not all of them. The table includes tens of thousands of clones, 65% detected once. This TCR was sampled from a man aged 35 to 55 with glioma. Some clones in this sample may be carry-over from other donors' samples. The chain joins TRBV7-9 to TRBJ2-1; TRBD2 aligns across 8 bases. The specimen comprised peripheral blood mononuclear cells (PBMCs), sampled from a glioma patient whose treatment included an IDH1 peptide vaccine. The CDR3 nucleotides are TGTGCCAGCAGCTTAGAACGGGGGGGAACAAATGAGCAGTTCTTC. It translates to CASSLERGGTNEQFF.